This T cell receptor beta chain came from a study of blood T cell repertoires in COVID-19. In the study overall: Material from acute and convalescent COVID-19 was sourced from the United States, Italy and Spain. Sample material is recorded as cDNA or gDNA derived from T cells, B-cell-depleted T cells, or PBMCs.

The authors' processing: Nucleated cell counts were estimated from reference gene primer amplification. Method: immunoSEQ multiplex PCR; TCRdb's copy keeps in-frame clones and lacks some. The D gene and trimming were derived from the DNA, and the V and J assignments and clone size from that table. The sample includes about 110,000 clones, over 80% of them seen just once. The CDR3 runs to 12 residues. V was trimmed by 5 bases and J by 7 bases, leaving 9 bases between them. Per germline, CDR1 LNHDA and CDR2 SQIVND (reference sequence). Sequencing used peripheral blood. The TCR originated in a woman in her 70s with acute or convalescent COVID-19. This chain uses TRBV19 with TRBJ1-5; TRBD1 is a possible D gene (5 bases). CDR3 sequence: CASSFQGQPQHF. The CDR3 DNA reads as TGTGCCAGTAGTTTCCAGGGCCAGCCCCAGCATTTT.